These T cell receptor beta chains were read from a single sample in a study of Graves' ophthalmopathy and Graves' hyperthyroidism. TCRdb ran MiXCR on the multiplex PCR reads and lists one entry per CDR3 protein. The sample has some 1.1 million distinct CDR3 sequences; about two fifths are singletons. Sequencing input: peripheral blood or thyroid tissue (not recorded which). The receptor set was obtained from an adult man with Graves' hyperthyroidism. CDR3s include the opening cysteine and the closing phenylalanine or tryptophan. The D gene is left open where the match is weak. Some rows have no size entry. The others give once, few or many, or a class for an expanded clone.

clone_size: few
j_call: TRBJ1-1
v_call: TRBV5-5
d_call: TRBD1
cdr3_aa: CASSVTGVGTEAFF
cdr3_nt: TGTGCCAGCAGCGTAACAGGGGTGGGCACTGAAGCTTTCTTT

clone_size: once
j_call: TRBJ2-6
v_call: TRBV19
d_call: .
cdr3_aa: CASTDGSTGANVLTF
cdr3_nt: TGTGCCAGTACCGATGGGAGTACTGGGGCCAACGTCCTGACTTTC

clone_size: many
j_call: TRBJ1-4
v_call: TRBV11-2
d_call: .
cdr3_aa: CASSVQGGSNEKLFF
cdr3_nt: TGTGCCAGCAGCGTCCAGGGAGGATCTAATGAAAAACTGTTTTTT

clone_size: .
j_call: TRBJ2-5
v_call: TRBV29-1
d_call: .
cdr3_aa: CSVVGGFQETQYF
cdr3_nt: TGCAGCGTTGTGGGTGGGTTCCAAGAGACCCAGTACTTC

clone_size: .
j_call: TRBJ2-5
v_call: TRBV11-2
d_call: .
cdr3_aa: CASSSWTEGGETQYF
cdr3_nt: TGTGCCAGCAGCTCCTGGACCGAGGGTGGAGAGACCCAGTACTTC

clone_size: many
j_call: TRBJ1-1
v_call: TRBV6-2/TRBV6-3
d_call: .
cdr3_aa: CASSFPGTHTEAFF
cdr3_nt: TGTGCCAGCAGTTTTCCCGGGACCCACACTGAAGCTTTCTTT

clone_size: many
j_call: TRBJ2-7
v_call: TRBV7-9
d_call: TRBD2
cdr3_aa: CASSLVTSGSRYEQYF
cdr3_nt: TGTGCCAGCAGCTTGGTGACTAGCGGGAGTCGGTACGAGCAGTACTTC

clone_size: many
j_call: TRBJ1-1
v_call: TRBV19
d_call: TRBD1
cdr3_aa: CASSIDRGREAFF
cdr3_nt: TGTGCCAGTAGTATTGACAGGGGGCGCGAAGCTTTCTTT

clone_size: .
j_call: TRBJ2-7
v_call: TRBV11-2
d_call: .
cdr3_aa: CASSLVRVSYEQYF
cdr3_nt: TGTGCCAGCAGCTTAGTTCGGGTCTCCTACGAGCAGTACTTC

clone_size: many
j_call: TRBJ1-1
v_call: TRBV6-1
d_call: .
cdr3_aa: CASSEPADPGRAEAFF
cdr3_nt: TGTGCCAGCAGTGAACCCGCCGACCCGGGGAGGGCTGAAGCTTTCTTT

clone_size: .
j_call: TRBJ2-3
v_call: TRBV7-9
d_call: .
cdr3_aa: CASSQVAHSTQYF
cdr3_nt: TGCGCCAGCAGCCAAGTGGCACACAGTACGCAGTATTTT

clone_size: .
j_call: TRBJ1-1
v_call: TRBV10-3
d_call: .
cdr3_aa: CAISESGGRRAFF
cdr3_nt: TGTGCCATCAGTGAGTCAGGGGGACGGAGGGCTTTCTTT

clone_size: .
j_call: TRBJ2-5
v_call: TRBV18
d_call: .
cdr3_aa: CASSRKEGETQYF
cdr3_nt: TGTGCCAGCTCACGAAAAGAGGGTGAGACCCAGTACTTC

clone_size: many
j_call: TRBJ1-1
v_call: TRBV7-8
d_call: .
cdr3_aa: CASVSSGASYTEAFF
cdr3_nt: TGTGCCAGCGTGTCGTCGGGGGCGAGTTACACTGAAGCTTTCTTT

clone_size: .
j_call: TRBJ2-2
v_call: TRBV20-1
d_call: .
cdr3_aa: CSARRGSGLNTGELFF
cdr3_nt: TGCAGTGCTAGAAGGGGGTCCGGACTGAACACCGGGGAGCTGTTTTTT

clone_size: many
j_call: TRBJ2-7
v_call: TRBV7-6
d_call: TRBD1
cdr3_aa: CASSRDRGQSSYEQYF
cdr3_nt: TGTGCCAGCAGCCGGGACAGGGGCCAATCCTCCTACGAGCAGTACTTC

clone_size: .
j_call: TRBJ1-5
v_call: TRBV30
d_call: .
cdr3_aa: CAWTAWDSNQPQHF
cdr3_nt: TGTGCCTGGACCGCCTGGGATAGCAATCAGCCCCAGCATTTT

clone_size: .
j_call: TRBJ2-7
v_call: TRBV30
d_call: .
cdr3_aa: CAWSVSYRPAYEQYF
cdr3_nt: TGTGCCTGGAGTGTATCGTACAGGCCTGCCTACGAGCAGTACTTC

clone_size: .
j_call: TRBJ2-7
v_call: TRBV3-1
d_call: .
cdr3_aa: CASSQRLGTIHEQYF
cdr3_nt: TGTGCCAGCAGCCAGCGACTAGGAACTATCCACGAGCAGTACTTC

clone_size: .
j_call: TRBJ1-2
v_call: TRBV15
d_call: .
cdr3_aa: CATSREGGTGDGYTF
cdr3_nt: TGTGCCACCAGCAGAGAGGGCGGAACCGGTGATGGCTACACCTTC

clone_size: few
j_call: TRBJ2-2
v_call: TRBV7-6
d_call: TRBD1
cdr3_aa: CASSLGATGGDAGELFF
cdr3_nt: TGTGCCAGCAGCTTAGGGGCGACAGGGGGCGACGCCGGGGAGCTGTTTTTT

clone_size: .
j_call: TRBJ1-1
v_call: TRBV7-8
d_call: .
cdr3_aa: CASSPSTAFGADTEAFF
cdr3_nt: TGTGCCAGCAGCCCCTCGACAGCTTTTGGGGCGGACACTGAAGCTTTCTTT

clone_size: once
j_call: TRBJ2-5
v_call: TRBV7-2
d_call: TRBD2
cdr3_aa: CASSFGSGYQETQYF
cdr3_nt: TGTGCCAGCAGCTTCGGTAGCGGGTACCAAGAGACCCAGTACTTC

clone_size: many
j_call: TRBJ1-4
v_call: TRBV2
d_call: .
cdr3_aa: CASKLGLYEKLFF
cdr3_nt: TGTGCCAGCAAGTTGGGATTATACGAAAAACTGTTTTTT

clone_size: .
j_call: TRBJ1-5
v_call: TRBV12-3/TRBV12-4
d_call: .
cdr3_aa: CAGSPREQVDQPQHF
cdr3_nt: TGTGCCGGCAGTCCAAGGGAACAGGTAGATCAGCCCCAGCATTTT

clone_size: many
j_call: TRBJ1-4
v_call: TRBV7-2
d_call: .
cdr3_aa: CASSGTTFSEKLFF
cdr3_nt: TGTGCCAGCTCAGGGACAACCTTTAGCGAAAAACTGTTTTTT

clone_size: .
j_call: TRBJ1-5
v_call: TRBV7-2
d_call: .
cdr3_aa: CASSFSGSDQPQHF
cdr3_nt: TGTGCCAGCAGCTTTTCAGGGTCGGATCAGCCCCAGCATTTT